The present T cell receptor beta chain was sequenced within a study of blood T cells in healthy people across ages. A second PCR, run for about 6 to 12 cycles, used a sample-barcoded 5' primer plus a J-beta primer mix. TCRdb processed the 5' RACE reads anew with MiXCR; each CDR3 protein has one entry. The profile shows roughly 1,800,000 distinct CDR3 sequences, about 50% of them singletons. Germline values: CDR1 MNHEY, CDR2 SVGAGI. Trimming stripped 0 bases from V and 6 bases from J, with 11 bases between. This CDR3 spans 14 amino acids. This TCR was recovered from a woman aged 40-49 years in good health. This chain connects TRBV6-5 to TRBJ1-2; D gene ambiguous. The specimen sequenced was blood. The CDR3 DNA reads as TGTGCCAGCAGTTACTCGTTCGGGGAGCATGGCTACACCTTC. Protein: CASSYSFGEHGYTF.